This T cell receptor beta chain was sequenced during a study of early stage breast cancer tumors. Study-wide background: About 70% of the 16 invasive tumors were ER+, PR+ and HER2-.

This clone showed up just a few times. What it recognizes is unknown. Study-wide findings and caveats: Tumors had about 2.5-fold higher T cell density and higher clonality than adjacent normal breast tissue. Blood repertoires resembled normal breast more than tumor. Commonly generated sequences made up most enriched TCRB sequences shared between patients.

CDR1 and CDR2 (germline): MNHEY, SVGAGI. Trimming at V came to 6 bases and at J to 2 bases, leaving 7 bases not matched to a gene. The CDR3 is made up of 15 amino acids. Here immunoSEQ multiplex PCR was the method, and the copy in TCRdb shows in-frame clones only, minus some. The repertoire holds about 72,000 clones, with under 85% as singletons. The specimen was blood. This clonotype was obtained from a person in their 60s with breast cancer. The rearrangement uses TRBV6-5 and TRBJ2-7, with 10 bases identical to TRBD1. The CDR3 protein is CASSVAGTGAYEQYF. In DNA form, the CDR3 reads TGTGCCAGCAGCGTTGCCGGGACAGGGGCCTACGAGCAGTACTTC.